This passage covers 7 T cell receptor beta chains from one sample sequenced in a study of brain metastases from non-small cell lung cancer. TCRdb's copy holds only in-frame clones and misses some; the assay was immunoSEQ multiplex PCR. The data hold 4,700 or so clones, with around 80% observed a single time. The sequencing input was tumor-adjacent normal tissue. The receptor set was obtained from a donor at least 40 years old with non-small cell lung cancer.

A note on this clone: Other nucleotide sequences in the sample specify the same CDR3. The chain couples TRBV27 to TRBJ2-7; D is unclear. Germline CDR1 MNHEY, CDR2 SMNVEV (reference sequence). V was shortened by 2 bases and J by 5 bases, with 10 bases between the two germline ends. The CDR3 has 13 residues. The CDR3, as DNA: TGTGCCAGCAGTTTAACGTCCGGAAACGAGCAGTACTTC. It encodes CASSLTSGNEQYF.

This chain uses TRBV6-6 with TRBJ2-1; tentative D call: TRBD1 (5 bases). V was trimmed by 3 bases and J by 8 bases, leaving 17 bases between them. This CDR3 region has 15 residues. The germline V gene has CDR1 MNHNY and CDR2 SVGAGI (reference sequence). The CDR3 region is CASSYLGQGFYEQFF. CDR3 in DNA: TGTGCCAGCAGTTATTTAGGGCAGGGTTTCTATGAGCAGTTCTTC.

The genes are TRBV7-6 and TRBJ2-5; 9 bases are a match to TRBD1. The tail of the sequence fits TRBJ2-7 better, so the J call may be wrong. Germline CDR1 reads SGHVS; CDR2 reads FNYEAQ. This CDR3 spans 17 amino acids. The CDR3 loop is CASSPRESGQGRYEQYF. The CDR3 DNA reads TGTGCCAGCAGTCCCAGGGAGTCGGGACAGGGTCGGTACGAGCAGTACTTC.

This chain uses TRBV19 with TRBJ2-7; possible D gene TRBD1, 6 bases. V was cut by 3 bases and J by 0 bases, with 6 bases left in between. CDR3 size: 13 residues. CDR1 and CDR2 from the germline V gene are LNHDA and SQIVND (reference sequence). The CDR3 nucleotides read TGTGCCAGTAGTATGGACAGCTCCTACGAGCAGTACTTC. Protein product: CASSMDSSYEQYF. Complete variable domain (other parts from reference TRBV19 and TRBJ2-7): DGGITQSPKYLFRKEGQNVTLSCEQNLNHDAMYWYRQDPGQGLRLIYYSQIVNDFQKGDIAEGYSVSREKKESFPLTVTSAQKNPTAFYLCASSMDSSYEQYFGPGTRLTVT.

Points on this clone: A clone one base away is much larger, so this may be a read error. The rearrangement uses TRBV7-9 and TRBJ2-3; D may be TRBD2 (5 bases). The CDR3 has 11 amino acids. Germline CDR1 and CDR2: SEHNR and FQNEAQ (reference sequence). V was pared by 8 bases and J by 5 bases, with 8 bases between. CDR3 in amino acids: CASLGRDTQYF. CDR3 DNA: TGTGCCAGCTTGGGGAGAGATACGCAGTATTTT.

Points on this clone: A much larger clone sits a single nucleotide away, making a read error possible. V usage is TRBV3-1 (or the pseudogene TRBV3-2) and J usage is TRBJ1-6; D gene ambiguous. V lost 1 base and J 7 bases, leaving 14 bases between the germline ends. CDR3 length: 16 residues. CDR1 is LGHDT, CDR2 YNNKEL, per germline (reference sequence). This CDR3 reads CASSQVLVGANSPLHF. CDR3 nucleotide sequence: TGTGCCAGCAGCCAAGTCCTTGTGGGAGCAAATTCACCCCTCCACTTT.

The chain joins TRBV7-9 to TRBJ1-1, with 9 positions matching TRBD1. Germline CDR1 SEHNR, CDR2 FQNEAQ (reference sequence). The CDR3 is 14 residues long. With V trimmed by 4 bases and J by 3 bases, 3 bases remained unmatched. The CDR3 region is CASSSDRGDTEAFF. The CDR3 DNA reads TGTGCCAGCAGCTCGGACAGGGGAGACACTGAAGCTTTCTTT.